A single sample gave rise to the 15 T cell receptor beta chains below, sequenced in a study of T-cell memory formation after mild COVID-19. TCRdb ran MiXCR on the 5' RACE reads and lists one entry per CDR3 protein. The table records 350,000 or so distinct CDR3 sequences, 13% of them present only once. Sequences were obtained from PBMCs or a T cell subset sorted from them (not recorded which). The receptors were gathered from a man aged 18 to 30 who had mild COVID-19 (a few samples of this study predate the infection). Cell type and time point are not known.

The table lists this clonotype with a few counts. The chain uses TRBV4-2 and TRBJ2-5; D call uncertain. V was trimmed by 2 bases and J by 1 base, leaving 8 bases between them. The CDR3 is 14 amino acids. CDR1 and CDR2 (germline): LGHNA, YNFKEQ. The CDR3 spells CASSQKGVQETQYF. For the CDR3, the DNA is TGTGCCAGCAGCCAAAAAGGCGTCCAAGAGACCCAGTACTTC.

The sample holds many counts of this clonotype. The rearrangement joins TRBV11-2 to TRBJ2-5; possibly TRBD2 for D (5 bases). The CDR3 is 14 amino acids. The germline V gene encodes CDR1 SGHAT and CDR2 FQNNGV. The V and J ends lost 5 bases and 5 bases respectively, with 15 bases between them. This CDR3 is CASSTARGWETQYF. The DNA of the CDR3 is TGTGCCAGCAGCACCGCTAGAGGGTGGGAGACCCAGTACTTC. The full variable domain, rest sourced from reference TRBV11-2 and TRBJ2-5, is EAGVAQSPRYKIIEKRQSVAFWCNPISGHATLYWYQQILGQGPKLLIQFQNNGVVDDSQLPKDRFSAERLKGVDSTLKIQPAKLEDSAVYLCASSTARGWETQYFGPGTRLLVL.

The chain uses TRBV25-1 and TRBJ2-7, with 7 bases that match TRBD1. The CDR3 totals 16 residues. CDR1 and CDR2 (germline): MGHDK, SYGVNS. V lost 4 bases, J lost 9 bases, and 18 bases stayed unmatched. CDR3 DNA: TGTGCCAGCAGTGTCGACCGGGACAGCCCTAGCTCTGGGCAGTACGTC. Its protein product is CASSVDRDSPSSGQYV.

The DNA of the CDR3 is TGTGCCAGCAGCTTAAGACTCTTGGAAGAGACCCAGTACTTC. It is translated as CASSLRLLEETQYF. The chain carries TRBV7-9 and TRBJ2-5; D uncertain. The V end was cut by 2 bases, the J end by 3 bases, with 10 bases between. Germline V gene sequence: CDR1 SEHNR, CDR2 FQNEAQ (reference sequence). The CDR3 is 14 residues long. Full variable domain (missing parts from reference TRBV7-9 and TRBJ2-5): DTGVSQNPRHKITKRGQNVTFRCDPISEHNRLYWYRQTLGQGPEFLTYFQNEAQLEKSRLLSDRFSAERPKGSFSTLEIQRTEQGDSAMYLCASSLRLLEETQYFGPGTRLLVL.

The chain is built from TRBV18 and TRBJ2-7; 7 nucleotides match TRBD1. The CDR3 is 14 amino acids. Trimming at V came to 4 bases and at J to 5 bases, leaving 8 bases not matched to a gene. From germline, CDR1 is KGHSH and CDR2 LQKENI. CDR3 region: CASSRRQGVDEQYV. Here the CDR3 DNA reads TGTGCCAGCTCACGCCGACAGGGAGTCGACGAGCAGTACGTC.

This clonotype has just a few counts. The chain employs TRBV6-4 and TRBJ2-1, with 10 bases identical to TRBD2. The CDR3 covers 15 residues. The V gene's germline CDR1 is MRHNA and CDR2 SNTAGT. Germline trimming cut 1 base from V and 7 bases from J; bases unmatched to any gene: 4. CDR3 DNA: TGTGCCAGCAGTGACTTCTCTAGCGGGGGTAATGAGCAGTTCTTC. Protein product: CASSDFSSGGNEQFF.

This chain links TRBV5-1 with TRBJ2-7; D remains ambiguous. Germline V gene lookup returns CDR1 SGHRS and CDR2 YFSETQ. CDR3 length: 14 amino acids. V was shortened by 1 base and J by 0 bases, with 8 bases between the two germline ends. The CDR3 region has the DNA TGCGCCAGCAGCTTGTGGGGATACTCCTACGAGCAGTACTTC. Amino acid sequence: CASSLWGYSYEQYF.

This clonotype was observed at least ten times. This chain joins TRBV12-3 or TRBV12-4 and TRBJ1-2; maybe TRBD1 (6 bases). This CDR3 is built from 13 residues. The V end was cut by 6 bases, the J end by 5 bases, with 13 bases between. The CDR3 coding sequence is TGTGCCAGCAGCGCCGGGGGGCAATATGGCTACACCTTC. This sequence encodes CASSAGGQYGYTF.

The chain uses TRBV4-1 and TRBJ2-7; no clear D. Trimming pared 0 bases from V and 7 bases from J, leaving 13 bases between. The V gene's germline CDR1 is MGHRA and CDR2 YSYEKL. The CDR3 contains 14 residues. The DNA for the CDR3 is TGCGCCAGCAGCCAAGATGTTTTAAGGCAGGAGCAGTACTTC. It is translated as CASSQDVLRQEQYF.

This clonotype was observed a few times. The J gene is TRBJ1-5, the V gene TRBV5-6; D might be TRBD1 (5 bases). This CDR3 has 13 residues. Germline V gives CDR1 SGHDT, CDR2 YYEEEE. V was cut by 4 bases and J by 5 bases, with 10 bases left in between. The CDR3 loop is CASSPQGYQPQHF. CDR3 in DNA: TGTGCCAGCAGCCCTCAGGGCTATCAGCCCCAGCATTTT.

The chain joins TRBV20-1 to TRBJ2-1; 9 nucleotides match TRBD1. This CDR3 spans 14 amino acids. After removal of 3 bases from V and 7 bases from J, the junction contained 7 bases not matched to a gene. Per the germline V gene, CDR1 is DFQATT and CDR2 is SNEGSKA (reference sequence). The CDR3 DNA reads as TGCAGTGCTAGGCGGGACAGGGAGGATAATGAGCAGTTCTTC. The encoded protein is CSARRDREDNEQFF.

This clonotype came up a few times. The chain has TRBV5-4 and TRBJ2-5, with D unclear. This CDR3 has 16 residues. Trimming took off 4 bases at V and 5 bases at J, with 21 bases between the two ends. CDR1 and CDR2 (germline): SGHNT, YYREEE (reference sequence). The CDR3 loop is CASSSYTGLMGETQYF. CDR3 bases: TGTGCCAGCAGCAGCTATACGGGCCTCATGGGGGAGACCCAGTACTTC.

In this sample, this clonotype turned up a few times. The chain employs TRBV11-2 and TRBJ1-1, with D perhaps TRBD1 (6 bases). Germline V gives CDR1 SGHAT, CDR2 FQNNGV. The CDR3 runs to 14 residues. The V end was cut by 3 bases, the J end by 3 bases, with 11 bases between. This chain's CDR3 is CASSFGQYYTEAFF. CDR3 nucleotides: TGTGCCAGCAGCTTCGGACAGTACTACACTGAAGCTTTCTTT. Looking up the rest from reference TRBV11-2 and TRBJ1-1 gives the full variable domain: EAGVAQSPRYKIIEKRQSVAFWCNPISGHATLYWYQQILGQGPKLLIQFQNNGVVDDSQLPKDRFSAERLKGVDSTLKIQPAKLEDSAVYLCASSFGQYYTEAFFGQGTRLTVV.

The chain uses TRBV5-6 and TRBJ2-7; D is unclear. The CDR3 length is 14 residues. V lost 1 base to trimming and J lost 1 base, with 9 bases between them. CDR1 is SGHDT, CDR2 YYEEEE, per germline. The DNA of the CDR3 is TGTGCCAGCAGCTTGAGACTGTCTTCCTACGAGCAGTACGTC. Translation gives CASSLRLSSYEQYV.

The V and J genes are TRBV4-1 and TRBJ1-2; 7 nucleotides align to TRBD1. The germline V gene has CDR1 MGHRA and CDR2 YSYEKL. The CDR3 extends over 16 amino acids. With V trimmed by 0 bases and J by 8 bases, 12 bases remained unmatched. This chain's CDR3 is CASSQDRLGQLGGYTF. As DNA, the CDR3 is TGCGCCAGCAGCCAAGATAGGCTGGGACAGCTGGGAGGCTACACCTTC.